What follows are 8 T cell receptor beta chains derived from one specimen sequenced in a study of molecular identifiers for immune sequencing clone quantification. TCRdb itself ran the PCR reads through MiXCR, one entry per CDR3 protein. The data contain about half a million distinct CDR3 sequences, about a fifth of them singletons. The sample comprised naive CD8+ T cells from blood, with Jurkat cell RNA spiked in. Subset here: FACS-sorted CD8+CD4-CCR7+CD45RA+ naive T cells. The receptors shown here come from a human donor in good health. Some libraries in this study had Jurkat cell RNA spiked in.

In this sample, this clonotype turned up many times. The chain employs TRBV29-1 and TRBJ1-5, with D possibly matching TRBD1 (5 bases). CDR3 length: 13 amino acids. Germline CDR1 reads SQVTM; CDR2 reads ANQGSEA. Between the trimmed V and J ends, which lost 8 bases and 2 bases, there was a span of 13 bases. CDR3 loop: CSIRGGGNQPQHF. DNA of the CDR3: TGCAGCATTCGGGGGGGGGGCAATCAGCCCCAGCATTTT.

This clonotype appeared a few times. The chain couples TRBV19 to TRBJ1-4; D is ambiguous. The germline CDR1 and CDR2 sequences are LNHDA and SQIVND (reference sequence). With 9 bases removed from V and 0 bases from J, the gap between germline ends came to 8 bases. The length of the CDR3 is 13 residues. The CDR3 region is CASKEATNEKLFF. The CDR3 nucleotides are TGTGCCAGCAAAGAAGCAACTAATGAAAAACTGTTTTTT.

This clonotype has at least ten counts. CDR3 nucleotide sequence: TGTGCCAGCAGTGAGTCGAGCTCCTACGAGCAGTACTTC. This codes for CASSESSSYEQYF. The rearrangement joins TRBV28 to TRBJ2-7; D not resolved. V was shortened by 5 bases and J by 0 bases, with 8 bases between the two germline ends. Germline V gene sequence: CDR1 MDHEN, CDR2 SYDVKM. CDR3 length: 13 amino acids.

This clonotype occurred a few times. This chain connects TRBV7-9 to TRBJ1-1; D remains unclear. V was clipped by 0 bases and J by 7 bases, with 9 bases between them. Germline CDR1 is SEHNR and CDR2 is FQNEAQ (reference sequence). CDR3 length: 13 amino acids. The CDR3 bases are TGTGCCAGCAGCTTAGCGGGTAGGGTTGAAGCTTTCTTT. Residues: CASSLAGRVEAFF.

This clonotype was recorded at least ten times. This chain uses TRBV5-1 with TRBJ2-4; TRBD2 agrees at 8 bases. The CDR3 length is 20 residues. Germline trimming cut 1 base from V and 0 bases from J; bases unmatched to any gene: 15. The V gene's germline CDR1 is SGHRS and CDR2 YFSETQ. The CDR3 nucleotides read TGCGCCAGCAGCTTGCTATTTAGCGGGGCTCCAGATCTAGCCAAAAACATTCAGTACTTC. Encoded protein: CASSLLFSGAPDLAKNIQYF.

This clonotype was counted ten times or more. This chain links TRBV20-1 with TRBJ2-2; D unclear. CDR1 is DFQATT and CDR2 is SNEGSKA in the germline V gene (reference sequence). The CDR3 sequence is 15 residues long. The V end was cut by 0 bases, the J end by 2 bases, with 10 bases between. The CDR3 coding sequence is TGCAGTGCTAGAGAGTCCTCGGTTAACACCGGGGAGCTGTTTTTT. Its protein is CSARESSVNTGELFF.

For this clonotype: Possible read error: a much larger clone is one base away. The genes are TRBV5-1 and TRBJ2-5; the D is unclear. V lost 3 bases and J 4 bases, leaving 16 bases between the germline ends. In germline, CDR1 is SGHRS, CDR2 YFSETQ. The CDR3 runs 15 residues. CDR3 sequence: CASSSGYTTSETQYF. In nucleotides, the CDR3 is TGCGCCAGCAGCTCCGGGTACACAACGTCAGAGACCCAGTACTTC. Supplemented by reference TRBV5-1 and TRBJ2-5, the full variable domain reads KAGVTQTPRYLIKTRGQQVTLSCSPISGHRSVSWYQQTPGQGLQFLFEYFSETQRNKGNFPGRFSGRQFSNSRSEMNVSTLELGDSALYLCASSSGYTTSETQYFGPGTRLLVL.

At least ten counts were recorded for this clonotype. The chain uses TRBV20-1 and TRBJ2-7, with a tentative D call TRBD1 (6 bases). With 0 bases removed from V and 0 bases from J, the gap between germline ends came to 12 bases. The CDR3 runs to 15 residues. The germline gives CDR1 DFQATT, CDR2 SNEGSKA (reference sequence). DNA for the CDR3: TGCAGTGCTAGAGACCTGAGGGGGATCTCCTACGAGCAGTACTTC. It specifies CSARDLRGISYEQYF.